This T cell receptor (beta chain) stems from a study of cytomegalovirus exposure and HLA in healthy donors. On this clone itself: Its antigen is as yet unknown.

Study outcomes and limitations: TRBV6-2, TRBV6-3 and other indistinguishable V segments were excluded. Sequencing likely caused a cluster of highly shared sequence variants. In a later analysis, CMV-associated beta chains were mostly HLA-associated, it appeared.

There are 15 residues in the CDR3. Germline lookup yields CDR1 SEHNR and CDR2 FQNEAQ (reference sequence). After removal of 5 bases from V and 2 bases from J, the junction contained 3 bases not matched to a gene. This PCR relied on a set of 60 Vbeta primers and 13 Jbeta primers. Data came from immunoSEQ multiplex PCR; TCRdb stores just in-frame clones and leaves some out. The table includes tens of thousands of clones, roughly 80% detected once. The rearrangement uses TRBV7-9 and TRBJ1-5; 10 bases align to TRBD1. The clonotype originates from a girl aged 2-10 years in good health and CMV-seropositive. Sequencing was done on a sample of PBMCs. CDR3 region: CASSVGTGGNQPQHF. The CDR3, as DNA: TGTGCCAGCAGCGTCGGGACAGGGGGCAATCAGCCCCAGCATTTT.